Each of the 9 T cell receptor beta chains below was sequenced from the same sample in a study of cytomegalovirus exposure and HLA in healthy donors. PCR involved 60 Vbeta and 13 Jbeta primers. Repertoires were generated with immunoSEQ multiplex PCR, while TCRdb's copy carries only in-frame clones and drops some. The repertoire has approximately 300,000 clones, over 70% of them found once; the top ten carry over 0.3%. Material for sequencing was PBMCs. These TCRs come from a girl aged 2 to 9 in good health and CMV-seronegative.

The rearrangement uses TRBV4-1 and TRBJ1-1; D call uncertain. The germline V gene encodes CDR1 MGHRA and CDR2 YSYEKL. V lost 4 bases to trimming and J lost 4 bases, with 16 bases between them. There are 15 residues in the CDR3. This CDR3 is CASSPYDRPGTEAFF. As DNA, the CDR3 is TGCGCCAGCAGCCCCTACGACCGTCCGGGCACTGAAGCTTTCTTT.

This chain joins TRBV6-1 and TRBJ2-5, with 9 bases aligning to TRBD2. CDR3 length: 15 residues. V shed 2 bases and J 3 bases; nucleotides not matched to a gene: 4. Germline CDR1 reads MNHNS; CDR2 reads SASEGT. In DNA, the CDR3 is TGTGCCAGCAGTGAATGGGCTAGCGGGGAAGAGACCCAGTACTTC. Its translation: CASSEWASGEETQYF.

This clone was recorded a few times. The V call is TRBV7-9, the J call TRBJ1-4; D may be TRBD1 (5 bases). The length of the CDR3 is 14 residues. Between the trimmed V and J ends, which lost 5 bases and 8 bases, there was a span of 15 bases. Germline CDR1 SEHNR, CDR2 FQNEAQ (reference sequence). The CDR3, as DNA: TGTGCCAGCAGCCCGGGACTCCTAGAGGAAAAACTGTTTTTT. It translates to CASSPGLLEEKLFF.

V usage is TRBV7-9 and J usage is TRBJ2-3; TRBD2 is a possible D gene (5 bases). The V and J ends lost 1 base and 11 bases respectively, with 16 bases between them. The CDR3 is 14 amino acids. CDR1 SEHNR and CDR2 FQNEAQ come from the germline V gene (reference sequence). The CDR3 spells CASSLVYPGSGQYF. The CDR3 nucleotides are TGTGCCAGCAGCTTAGTATATCCGGGCAGCGGGCAGTATTTT.

This chain connects TRBV6-6 to TRBJ2-1; 8 nucleotides match TRBD2. V lost 3 bases and J lost 8; bases outside the gene matches: 9. CDR3 length equals 15 residues. Germline lookup yields CDR1 MNHNY and CDR2 SVGAGI (reference sequence). The CDR3 nucleotides are TGTGCCAGCAGTTATGTAACTGGCGGGAGGTATGAGCAGTTCTTC. Encoded protein: CASSYVTGGRYEQFF.

The gene calls are TRBV14 and TRBJ2-1; 10 bases align to TRBD1. The CDR3 runs 15 residues. Losses at the gene ends were 6 bases for V and 7 bases for J; bases not matched to a gene: 9. The V gene's germline CDR1 is SGHDN and CDR2 FVKESK. The CDR3 reads CASSLRQGAFNEQFF. The CDR3 coding sequence is TGTGCCAGCAGTTTAAGACAGGGGGCCTTTAATGAGCAGTTCTTC.

The gene calls are TRBV19 and TRBJ2-3; D possibly corresponds to TRBD1 (5 bases). Germline-derived CDR1 and CDR2 are LNHDA and SQIVND (reference sequence). This CDR3 has 14 amino acids. V was clipped by 0 bases and J by 4 bases, with 8 bases between them. CDR3 region: CASSIDRAPDTQYF. Here the CDR3 DNA reads TGTGCCAGTAGTATAGACAGGGCTCCAGATACGCAGTATTTT.

The rearrangement joins TRBV2 to TRBJ2-5, with D uncertain. Germline assignment: CDR1 SNHLY and CDR2 FYNNEI. V was trimmed by 6 bases and J by 0 bases, leaving 11 bases between them. This CDR3 spans 14 amino acids. CDR3 region: CASSQRGDQETQYF. The CDR3 bases are TGTGCCAGCAGCCAAAGAGGAGACCAAGAGACCCAGTACTTC.

Only a few counts were recorded for this clone. This chain connects TRBV7-9 to TRBJ1-2; tentatively, D is TRBD1 (6 bases). Per germline, CDR1 SEHNR and CDR2 FQNEAQ (reference sequence). This CDR3 spans 17 amino acids. Trimming removed 5 bases at V and 5 bases at J, with 24 bases between. The CDR3 coding sequence is TGTGCCAGCAGCCCCGAAATGGGGGGGGCGCGAACGTATGGCTACACCTTC. It yields the protein CASSPEMGGARTYGYTF.